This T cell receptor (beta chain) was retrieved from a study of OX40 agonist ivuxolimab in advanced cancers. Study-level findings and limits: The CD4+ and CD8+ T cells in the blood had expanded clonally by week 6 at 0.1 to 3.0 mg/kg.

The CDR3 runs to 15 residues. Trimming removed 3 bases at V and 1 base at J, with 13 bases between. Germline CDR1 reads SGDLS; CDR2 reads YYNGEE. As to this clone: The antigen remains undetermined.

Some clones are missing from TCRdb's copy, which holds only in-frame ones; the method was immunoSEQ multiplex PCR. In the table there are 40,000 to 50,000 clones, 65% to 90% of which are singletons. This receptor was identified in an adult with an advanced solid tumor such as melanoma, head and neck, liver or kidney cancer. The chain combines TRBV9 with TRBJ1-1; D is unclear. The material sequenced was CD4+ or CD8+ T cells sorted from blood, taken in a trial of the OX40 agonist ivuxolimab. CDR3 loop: CASSGTDDENTEAFF. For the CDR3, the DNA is TGTGCCAGCAGCGGGACGGACGACGAGAACACTGAAGCTTTCTTT.